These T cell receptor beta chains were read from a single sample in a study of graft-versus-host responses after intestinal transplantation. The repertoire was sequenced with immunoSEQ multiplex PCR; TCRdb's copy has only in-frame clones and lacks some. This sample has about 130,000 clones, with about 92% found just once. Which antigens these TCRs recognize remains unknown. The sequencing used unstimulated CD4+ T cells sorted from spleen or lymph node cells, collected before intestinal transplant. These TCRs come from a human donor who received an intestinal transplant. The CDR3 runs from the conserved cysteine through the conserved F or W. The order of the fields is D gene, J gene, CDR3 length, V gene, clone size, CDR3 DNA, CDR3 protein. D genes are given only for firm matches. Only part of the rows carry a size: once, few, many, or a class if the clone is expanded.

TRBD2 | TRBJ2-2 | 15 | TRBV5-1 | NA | TGCGCCAGCAGCTTGGGCGGGGGATGGACCGGGGAGCTGTTTTTT | CASSLGGGWTGELFF
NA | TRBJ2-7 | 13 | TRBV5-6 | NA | TGTGCCAGCAGCTTACGGGACAACTACGAGCAGTACTTC | CASSLRDNYEQYF
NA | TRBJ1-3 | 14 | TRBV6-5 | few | TGTGCCAGCAGCTCTACTCAGGGAAGGTACACCATATATTTT | CASSSTQGRYTIYF
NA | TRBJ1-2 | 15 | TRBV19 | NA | TGTGCCAGTAGTATTTCTCCGACAGTTAACTATGGCTACACCTTC | CASSISPTVNYGYTF
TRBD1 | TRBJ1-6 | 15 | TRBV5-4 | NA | TGTGCCAGCAGCTCCTTACAGGGGGGAAATTCACCCCTCCACTTT | CASSSLQGGNSPLHF
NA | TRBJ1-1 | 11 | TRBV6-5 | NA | TGTGCCAGCCGGGATGGCGCTGAAGCTTTCTTT | CASRDGAEAFF
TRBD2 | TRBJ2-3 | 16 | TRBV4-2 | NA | TGTGCCAGCAGCCAAGGGGCACTAGCGGGGCCCGATACGCAGTATTTT | CASSQGALAGPDTQYF
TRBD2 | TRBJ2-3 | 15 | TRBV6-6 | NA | TGTGCCAGCACCCTAGCGGGGGGGCACACAGATACGCAGTATTTT | CASTLAGGHTDTQYF
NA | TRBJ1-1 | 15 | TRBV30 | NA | TGTGCCTGGAGTGTAGGATGGAGACGAAACACTGAAGCTTTCTTT | CAWSVGWRRNTEAFF
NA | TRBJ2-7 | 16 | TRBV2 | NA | TGTGCCAGCTTATCGGGTCCCGGGAACCCTGGCGGCGAGCAGTACTTC | CASLSGPGNPGGEQYF
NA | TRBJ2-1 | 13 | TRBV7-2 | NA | TGTGCCACCGAGGGACCGAACTACAATGAGCAGTTCTTC | CATEGPNYNEQFF
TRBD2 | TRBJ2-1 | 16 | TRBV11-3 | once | TGTGCCAGCAGCTTTTCCGGGACTAGCGGGGGGAATGAGCAGTTCTTC | CASSFSGTSGGNEQFF
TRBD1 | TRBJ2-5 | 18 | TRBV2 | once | TGTGCCAGCAGGGCCTTCCGATTGGGACAGGGGCCTGAAGAGACCCAGTACTTC | CASRAFRLGQGPEETQYF
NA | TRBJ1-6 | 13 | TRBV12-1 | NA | TGTGCCAGCAGCTTTGGGACAAATTCACCCCTCCACTTT | CASSFGTNSPLHF
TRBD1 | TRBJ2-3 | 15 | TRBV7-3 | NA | TGTGCCAGCAGCCCCCGGGACAGGGTAACAGATACGCAGTATTTT | CASSPRDRVTDTQYF
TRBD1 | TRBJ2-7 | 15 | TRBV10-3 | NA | TGTGCCATCACCACGGGACAGATACCCCCCTACGAGCAGTACTTC | CAITTGQIPPYEQYF
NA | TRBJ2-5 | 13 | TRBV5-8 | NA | TGTGCCAGCAGCTTGCGGGGCGGGGAGACCCAGTACTTC | CASSLRGGETQYF
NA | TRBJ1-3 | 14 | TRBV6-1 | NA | TGTGCCAGTTTGGACCGTTCCTCTGGAAACACCATATATTTT | CASLDRSSGNTIYF